The table lists the clone carrying this T cell receptor beta chain with many counts. The CDR3 has 14 amino acids. The V end lost 0 bases, the J end lost 1 base, and 6 bases lay between the germline ends. The data belong to a study of Graves' ophthalmopathy and Graves' hyperthyroidism. PBMCs stemmed from around 10 ml of fresh peripheral blood. The sequenced template was RNA, covering the TCR beta CDR3 region. HTBI-primed first-round RT-PCR preceded second-round multiplex PCR. TCRdb recomputed calls from the multiplex PCR reads with MiXCR, one row per CDR3 protein. Among some 400,000 distinct CDR3 sequences listed, approximately 16% were seen once.

This chain uses TRBV12-3 or TRBV12-4 with TRBJ2-5; either TRBD1 or TRBD2 may supply D (5 bases each). Sequenced input: peripheral blood. The TCR comes from a woman aged 18-35 years with Graves' ophthalmopathy. CDR3 sequence: CASSLAGTQETQYF. The CDR3 DNA sequence: TGTGCCAGCAGTTTAGCGGGGACCCAAGAGACCCAGTACTTC.